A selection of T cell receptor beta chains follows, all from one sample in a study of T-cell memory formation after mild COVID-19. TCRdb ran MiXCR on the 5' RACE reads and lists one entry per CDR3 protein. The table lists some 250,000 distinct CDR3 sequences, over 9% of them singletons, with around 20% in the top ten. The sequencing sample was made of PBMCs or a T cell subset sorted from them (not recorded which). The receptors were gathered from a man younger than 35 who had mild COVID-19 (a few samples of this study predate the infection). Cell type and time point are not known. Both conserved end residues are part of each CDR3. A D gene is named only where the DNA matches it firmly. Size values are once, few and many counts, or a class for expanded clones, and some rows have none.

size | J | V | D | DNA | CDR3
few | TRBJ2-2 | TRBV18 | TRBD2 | TGTGCCAGCTCCCAAGGACTAGCGGGGAACACCGGGGAGCTGTTTTTT | CASSQGLAGNTGELFF
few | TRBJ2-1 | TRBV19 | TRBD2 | TGTGCCAGTAGTAGGTCGCTAGCGGGTACCTACAATGAGCAGTTCTTC | CASSRSLAGTYNEQFF
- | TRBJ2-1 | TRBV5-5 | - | TGTGCCAGCAGCGGCGGGACTACAGGGGTGCGCAATGAGCAGTTCTTC | CASSGGTTGVRNEQFF
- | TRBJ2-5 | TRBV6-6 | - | TGTGCCAGCAGGACCCTCCCAGGGACGGGGGAGACCCAGTACTTC | CASRTLPGTGETQYF
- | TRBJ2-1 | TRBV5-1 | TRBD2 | TGCGCCAGCAGCTTGGCTAGCGGGGGGGACAATGAGCAGTTCTTC | CASSLASGGDNEQFF
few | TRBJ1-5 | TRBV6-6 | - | TGTGCCAGCAGTTACGGGAGGTCACAAGCTAGCAATCAGCCCCAGCATTTT | CASSYGRSQASNQPQHF
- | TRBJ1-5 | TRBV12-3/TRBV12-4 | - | TGTGCCAGCAGTTTCACGCCGGGACGGAAGTCCCATCCCCAGCATTTT | CASSFTPGRKSHPQHF
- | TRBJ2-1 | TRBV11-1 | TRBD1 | TGTGCCAGCGCCGGGACAGACGCTTCCTATGAGCAGTTCTTC | CASAGTDASYEQFF
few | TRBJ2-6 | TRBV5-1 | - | TGCGCCAGCAGCTTGGTGGCAGTATCATCTGGGGCCAACGTCCTGACTTTC | CASSLVAVSSGANVLTF
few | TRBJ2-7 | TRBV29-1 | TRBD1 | TGCAGCGTTGATATACGGGACAGGGAAAACGAGCAGTACTTC | CSVDIRDRENEQYF
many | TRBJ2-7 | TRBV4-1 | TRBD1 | TGCGCCAGCAGCCTAGAGAACAGGGGGCAGGTTGAAGAGCAGTACTTC | CASSLENRGQVEEQYF
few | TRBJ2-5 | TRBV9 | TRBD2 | TGTGCCAGCAGCGTACAGGGAGGGTCGGAGACCCAGTACTTC | CASSVQGGSETQYF
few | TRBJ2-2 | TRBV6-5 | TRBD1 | TGTGCCAGCAGCCGACAGGGGGTGAACACCGGGGAGCTGTTTTTT | CASSRQGVNTGELFF
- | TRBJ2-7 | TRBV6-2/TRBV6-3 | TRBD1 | TGTGCCAGCAGTTATACGACAGGGCAGGGCCCCTACGAGCAGTACTTC | CASSYTTGQGPYEQYF
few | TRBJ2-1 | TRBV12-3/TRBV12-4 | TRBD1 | TGTGCCAGCAGCCCGGACAGGGGAATTCCCAATGAGCAGTTCTTC | CASSPDRGIPNEQFF
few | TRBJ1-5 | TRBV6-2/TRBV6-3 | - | TGTGCCAGCAGCCCGGACGGGGGCTATAGCAATCAGCCCCAGCATTTT | CASSPDGGYSNQPQHF
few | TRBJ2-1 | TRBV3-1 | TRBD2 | TGTGCCAGCAGCCTACCCGGGACTAGCGGGGACGATGAGCAGTTCTTC | CASSLPGTSGDDEQFF
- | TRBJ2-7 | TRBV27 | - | TGTGCCGCAGGCCTCGGGGGCCTCCCGACCGAGCAGTACTTC | CAAGLGGLPTEQYF
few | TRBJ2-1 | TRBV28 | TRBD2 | TGTGCCAGCACTGAAGCGGGGGGGCGGTACAATGAGCAGTTCTTC | CASTEAGGRYNEQFF
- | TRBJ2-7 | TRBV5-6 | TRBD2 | TGTGCCAGCGGCAGCGGGGGGAGCTCCTACGAGCAGTACTTC | CASGSGGSSYEQYF
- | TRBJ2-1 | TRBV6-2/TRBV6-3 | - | TGTGCCAGTGGATTCCGGGCCAAGCAGTTCTTC | CASGFRAKQFF
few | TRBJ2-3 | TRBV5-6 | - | TGTGCCAGCAGCTTGCCCGGGACTGAAGATACGCAGTATTTT | CASSLPGTEDTQYF
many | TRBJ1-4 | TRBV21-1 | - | TGTGCCAGCAGCAACGGAACAGGGGACAGAATTAATGAAAAACTGTTTTTT | CASSNGTGDRINEKLFF
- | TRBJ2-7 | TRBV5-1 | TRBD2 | TGCGCCAGCAGCTTGTTACTAGCGGGTAGTTACGAGCAGTACTTC | CASSLLLAGSYEQYF
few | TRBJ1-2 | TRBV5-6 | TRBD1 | TGTGCCAGCAGCTCGACAGGGCTGTTTGGCTACACCTTC | CASSSTGLFGYTF
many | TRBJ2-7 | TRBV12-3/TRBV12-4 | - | TGTGCCAGCAGTTTACGAGTAGGAGTCGGGCAGTACTTC | CASSLRVGVGQYF
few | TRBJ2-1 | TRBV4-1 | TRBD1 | TGCGCCAGCAGCCGAGCCCCGACAGGGGAACTCATCAATGAGCAGTTCTTC | CASSRAPTGELINEQFF
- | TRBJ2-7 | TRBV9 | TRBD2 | TGTGCCAGCAGCGTAGGGGGGCTAGCGGGGCGATACGAGCAGTACTTC | CASSVGGLAGRYEQYF
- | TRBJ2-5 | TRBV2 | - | TGTGCCAGTCTTTTTACGGAATCCCAGTACTTC | CASLFTESQYF
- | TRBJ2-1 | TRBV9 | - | TGTGCCAGCAGCCGGGACTCCCACTCCTACAATGAGCAGTTCTTC | CASSRDSHSYNEQFF
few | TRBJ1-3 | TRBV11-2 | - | TGTGCCAGCAGCTTAAACACATACGGCTCTGGAAACACCATATATTTT | CASSLNTYGSGNTIYF
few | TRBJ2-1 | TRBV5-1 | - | TGCGCCAGCAGCTTGGGGGGCCGGGTGGGGCGAGGAGATGAGCAGTTCTTC | CASSLGGRVGRGDEQFF
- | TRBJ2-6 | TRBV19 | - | TGTGCCAGTAGTTCAGGGGCTGGGGCCAACGTCCTGACTTTC | CASSSGAGANVLTF